This T cell receptor (beta chain) is from a study of OX40 agonist ivuxolimab in advanced cancers. In terms of the full investigation: Ivuxolimab was an agonistic, fully human IgG2 monoclonal antibody directed against OX40 (CD134), a costimulatory receptor. Partial responses were achieved by three dose-escalation patients, of whom one had hepatocellular carcinoma and two had cutaneous melanoma. Peripheral TCRbeta sequencing was intended to test whether TCR sequence diversity was altered and clonal T-cell expansion was caused by ivuxolimab. The paper reports the monotherapy dose-escalation portion (N of about 52 patients) of the phase I ivuxolimab trial. The dose-escalation cohort was roughly 83% male with a mean age of approximately 60 years, ranging from roughly 23 to 85. Intravenous ivuxolimab was administered to patients every 2 weeks at six dose levels: 0.01, 0.1, 0.3, 1.5, 3 and 10 mg/kg. Patients were allowed to have had prior anti-PD-1, anti-PD-L1 or anti-CTLA-4 therapy, and 40% of the dose-escalation patients had previously received checkpoint inhibitors. Of the roughly 54 patients in dose escalation, 19 had hepatocellular carcinoma, some 15 had melanoma, 9 had renal cell carcinoma and 9 had head and neck cancer. The full study reports these points: After ivuxolimab, expanded clones were on average more numerous among CD8+ T cells than among CD4+ T cells. In partial responders in the 0.1-3.0 mg/kg groups, normalized peripheral clonal expansion was found to be among the lowest, especially among CD8+ T cells. At doses of 0.1 to 3.0 mg/kg, clonal expansion of both CD4+ and CD8+ blood T cells was observed from baseline to week 6. The antigen specificity of the peripheral T cells that underwent clonal expansion was not determined. Low levels of normalized T-cell clonal expansion were also shown by some nonresponding patients.

Patients with a history of autoimmune disease or receiving systemic immunosuppression were excluded from the trial. Peripheral blood for TCR sequencing was drawn from every dose cohort at baseline, at cycle 4 day 1 and at cycle 7 day 1. The samples were taken from a phase I, first-in-human, multicenter, open-label dose-escalation trial of ivuxolimab. Adults with locally advanced or metastatic melanoma, renal cell, hepatocellular, or head and neck squamous cell carcinoma were enrolled in the trial. CD4+ and CD8+ T cells were sorted separately from peripheral blood before TCR sequencing. This clone was counted once. What this receptor recognizes is not known. No base quality information exists; no much larger clone differs at one position. V is cut by 4 bases and J by 1 base, and the space between the germline ends is 6 bases. Reading from cysteine to phenylalanine, the CDR3 counts 13 amino acids. Left in the record is the CDR3 DNA by itself, 39 bases read in frame from the first base. Per the germline V gene, SGHRS is the CDR1 and YFSETQ is the CDR2.

For sequencing of the TCRbeta CDR3 region, genomic DNA was extracted from the sorted cells. The immunoSEQ Assay was used to sequence the TCRbeta CDR3 regions. This is the immuneACCESS table as TCRdb keeps it, with only in-frame sequences that have V and J called. A part of the clones is gone; compared with another copy, unresolved V genes explain less than half, and the rest is unexplained. The sample table shows more than 60,000 clones, and roughly 80% are seen once. The ten largest clones represent 4.4% of the sample. The sequenced sample was CD4+ or CD8+ T cells sorted from blood, obtained in a trial of the OX40 agonist ivuxolimab. The V gene is TRBV5-1 and the J gene is TRBJ2-1; the D segment could be TRBD2, given 5 matching bases. This receptor was identified in an adult with an advanced solid tumor such as melanoma, head and neck, liver or kidney cancer. For the CDR3, the sequence is CASSGGSYNEQFF. DNA sequence: TGCGCCAGCAGCGGCGGGTCCTACAATGAGCAGTTCTTC.